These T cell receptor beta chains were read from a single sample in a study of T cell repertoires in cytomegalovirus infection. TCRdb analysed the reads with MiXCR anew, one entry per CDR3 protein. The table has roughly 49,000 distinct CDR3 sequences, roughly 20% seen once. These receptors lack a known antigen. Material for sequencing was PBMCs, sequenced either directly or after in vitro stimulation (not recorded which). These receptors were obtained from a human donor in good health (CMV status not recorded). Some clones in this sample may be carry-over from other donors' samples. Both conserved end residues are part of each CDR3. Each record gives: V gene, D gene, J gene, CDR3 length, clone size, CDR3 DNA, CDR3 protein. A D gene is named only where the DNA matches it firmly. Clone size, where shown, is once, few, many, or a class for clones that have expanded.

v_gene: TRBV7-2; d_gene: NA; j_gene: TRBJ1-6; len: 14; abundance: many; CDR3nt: TGTGCCAGCAGCCAAGTTCAGGGAGAATCACCCCTCCACTTT; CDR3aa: CASSQVQGESPLHF
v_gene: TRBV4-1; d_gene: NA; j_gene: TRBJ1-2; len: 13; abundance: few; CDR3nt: TGCGCCAGCAGCCAACAGGGAGCCTATGGCTACACCTTC; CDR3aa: CASSQQGAYGYTF
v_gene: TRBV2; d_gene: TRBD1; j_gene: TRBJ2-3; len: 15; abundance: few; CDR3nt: TGTGCCAGCAGTGCCGACAGGGTGCAAGGGGATACGCAGTATTTT; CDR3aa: CASSADRVQGDTQYF
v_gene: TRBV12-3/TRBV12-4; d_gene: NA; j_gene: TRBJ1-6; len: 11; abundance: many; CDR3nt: TGTGCCAGCAGTTCGGGGTCACCCCTCCACTTT; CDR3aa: CASSSGSPLHF
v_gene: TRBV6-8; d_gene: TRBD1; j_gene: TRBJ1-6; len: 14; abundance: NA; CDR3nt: TGTGCCAGCAGTTACTACAGGGGAGGTTCACCCCTCCACTTT; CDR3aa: CASSYYRGGSPLHF
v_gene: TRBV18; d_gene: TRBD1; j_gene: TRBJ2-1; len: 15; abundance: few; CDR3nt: TGTGCCAGCTCACCGGGGACAGGGCACTACAATGAGCAGTTCTTC; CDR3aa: CASSPGTGHYNEQFF
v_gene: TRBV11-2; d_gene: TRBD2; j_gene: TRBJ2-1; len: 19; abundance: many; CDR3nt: TGTGCCAGCAGCTTAGATAGTGCCTCTAGCGGGAGAACCTACAATGAGCAGTTCTTC; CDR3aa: CASSLDSASSGRTYNEQFF
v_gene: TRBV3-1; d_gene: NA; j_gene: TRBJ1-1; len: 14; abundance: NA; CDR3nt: TGTGCCAGCAGCCAAGCGGTTGGTGGCCAAGAAGCTTTCTTT; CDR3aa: CASSQAVGGQEAFF
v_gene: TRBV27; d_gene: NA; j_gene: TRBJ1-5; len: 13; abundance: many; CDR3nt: TGTGCCAGCACTGCAGGTATAGGTTGGCCCCAGCATTTT; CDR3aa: CASTAGIGWPQHF
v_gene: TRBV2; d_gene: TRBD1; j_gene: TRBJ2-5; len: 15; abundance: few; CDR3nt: TGTGCCAGCAGTGAGGACAGGGGTGCGAGAGAGACCCAGTACTTC; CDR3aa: CASSEDRGARETQYF
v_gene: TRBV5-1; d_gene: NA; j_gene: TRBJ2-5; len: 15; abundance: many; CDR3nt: TGCGCCAGCAGCTTGGCTGGAACAGGCCAAGAGACCCAGTACTTC; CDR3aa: CASSLAGTGQETQYF
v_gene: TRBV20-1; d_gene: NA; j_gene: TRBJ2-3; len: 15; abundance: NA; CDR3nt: TGCAGTGCTTCCCTCCGGGACGGGTATACAGATACGCAGTATTTT; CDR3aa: CSASLRDGYTDTQYF
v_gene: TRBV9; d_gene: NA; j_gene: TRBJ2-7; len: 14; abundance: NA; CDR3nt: TGTGCCAGCAGCGAGGAGGCTAACTCCTACGAGCAGTACTTC; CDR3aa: CASSEEANSYEQYF